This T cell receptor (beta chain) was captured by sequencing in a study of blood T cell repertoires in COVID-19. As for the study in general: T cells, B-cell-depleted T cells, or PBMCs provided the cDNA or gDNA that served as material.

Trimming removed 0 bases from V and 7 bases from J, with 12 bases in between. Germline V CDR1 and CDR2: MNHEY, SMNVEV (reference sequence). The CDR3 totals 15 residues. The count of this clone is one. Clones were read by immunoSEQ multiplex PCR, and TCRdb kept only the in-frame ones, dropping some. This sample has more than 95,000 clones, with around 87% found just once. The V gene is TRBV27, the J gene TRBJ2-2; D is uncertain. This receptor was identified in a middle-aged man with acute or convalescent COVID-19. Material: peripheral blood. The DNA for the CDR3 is TGTGCCAGCAGTTTATCGAGCGTTGTGGTCGGGGAGCTGTTTTTT. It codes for CASSLSSVVVGELFF.